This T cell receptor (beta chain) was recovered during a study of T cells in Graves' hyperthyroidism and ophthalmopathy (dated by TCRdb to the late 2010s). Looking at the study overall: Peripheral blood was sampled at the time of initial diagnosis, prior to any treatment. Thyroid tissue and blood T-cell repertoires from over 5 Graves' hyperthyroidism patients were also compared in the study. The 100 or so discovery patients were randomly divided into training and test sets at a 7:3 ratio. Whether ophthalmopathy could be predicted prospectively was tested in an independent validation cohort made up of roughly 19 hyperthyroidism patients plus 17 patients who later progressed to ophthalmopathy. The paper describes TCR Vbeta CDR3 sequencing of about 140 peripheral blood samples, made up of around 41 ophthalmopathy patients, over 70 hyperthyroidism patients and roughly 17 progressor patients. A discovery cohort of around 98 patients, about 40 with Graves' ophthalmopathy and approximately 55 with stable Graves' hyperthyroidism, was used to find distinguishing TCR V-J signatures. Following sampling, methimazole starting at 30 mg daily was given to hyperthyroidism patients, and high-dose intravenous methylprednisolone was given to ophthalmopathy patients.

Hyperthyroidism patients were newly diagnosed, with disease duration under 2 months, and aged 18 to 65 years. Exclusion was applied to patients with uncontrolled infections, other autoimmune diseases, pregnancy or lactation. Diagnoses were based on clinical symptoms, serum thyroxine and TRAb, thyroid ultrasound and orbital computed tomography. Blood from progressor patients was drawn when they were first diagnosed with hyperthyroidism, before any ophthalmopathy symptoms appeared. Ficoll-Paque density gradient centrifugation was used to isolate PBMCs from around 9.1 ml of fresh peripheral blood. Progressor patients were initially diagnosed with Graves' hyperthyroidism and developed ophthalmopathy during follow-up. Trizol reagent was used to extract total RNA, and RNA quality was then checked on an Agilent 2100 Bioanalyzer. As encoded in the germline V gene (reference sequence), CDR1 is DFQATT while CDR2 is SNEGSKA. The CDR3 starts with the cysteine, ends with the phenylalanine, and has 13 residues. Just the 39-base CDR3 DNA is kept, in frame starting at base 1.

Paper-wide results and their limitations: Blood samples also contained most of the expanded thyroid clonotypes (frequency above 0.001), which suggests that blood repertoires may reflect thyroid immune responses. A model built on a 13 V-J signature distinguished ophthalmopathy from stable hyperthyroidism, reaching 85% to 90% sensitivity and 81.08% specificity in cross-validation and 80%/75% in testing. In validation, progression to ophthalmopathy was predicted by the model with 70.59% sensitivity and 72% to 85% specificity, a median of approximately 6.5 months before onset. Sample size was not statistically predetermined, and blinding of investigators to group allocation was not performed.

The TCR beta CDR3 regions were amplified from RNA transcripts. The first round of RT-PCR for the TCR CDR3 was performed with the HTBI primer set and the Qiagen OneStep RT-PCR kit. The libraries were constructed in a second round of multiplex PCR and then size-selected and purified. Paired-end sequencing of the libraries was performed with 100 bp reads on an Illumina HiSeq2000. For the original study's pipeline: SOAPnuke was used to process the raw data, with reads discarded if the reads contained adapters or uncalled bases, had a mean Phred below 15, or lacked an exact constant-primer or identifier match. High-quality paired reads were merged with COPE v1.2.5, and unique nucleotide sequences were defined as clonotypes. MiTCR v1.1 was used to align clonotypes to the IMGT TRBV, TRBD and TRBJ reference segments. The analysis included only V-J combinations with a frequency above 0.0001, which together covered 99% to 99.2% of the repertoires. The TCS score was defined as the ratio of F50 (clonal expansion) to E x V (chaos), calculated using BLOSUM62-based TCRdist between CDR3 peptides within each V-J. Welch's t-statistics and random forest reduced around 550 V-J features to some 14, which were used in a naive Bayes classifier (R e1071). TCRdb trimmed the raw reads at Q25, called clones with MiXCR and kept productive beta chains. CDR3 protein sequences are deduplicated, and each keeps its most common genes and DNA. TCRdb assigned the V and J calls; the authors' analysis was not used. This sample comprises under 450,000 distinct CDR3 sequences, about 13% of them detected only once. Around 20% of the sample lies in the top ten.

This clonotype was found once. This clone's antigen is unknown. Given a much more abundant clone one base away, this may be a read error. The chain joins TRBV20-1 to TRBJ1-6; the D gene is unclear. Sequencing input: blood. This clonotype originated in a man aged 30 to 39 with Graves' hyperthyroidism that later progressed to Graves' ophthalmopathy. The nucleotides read TGCAGTGCTAGAATCTCGGAGAATTCATCCCTCCACTTT. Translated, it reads CSARISENSSLHF.